Listed below are T cell receptor beta chains from one sample, sequenced in a study of shared clonotypes between healthy human individuals. The protocol was immunoSEQ multiplex PCR, while the TCRdb copy is restricted to in-frame clones and leaves out a portion. The profile shows 1,500,000 or so clones, 96% of them singletons. The sequenced sample was naive CD4+ T cells sorted from blood. These receptors all stem from a young man in good health. The CDR3 runs from the conserved cysteine through the conserved F or W. Each record gives: clone size, J gene, V gene, D gene, CDR3 DNA, CDR3 protein. A D gene is named only where the DNA matches it firmly. Clone size is stated in some rows and not others, as once, few, many or a class when expanded.

.,TRBJ2-4,TRBV28,TRBD2,TGTGCCAGCAGTCCCCGGGGGGTAGGCAAAAACATTCAGTACTTC,CASSPRGVGKNIQYF
.,TRBJ1-2,TRBV11-2,.,TGTGCCAGCAGCCCGACAGGCCCCTATGGCTACACCTTC,CASSPTGPYGYTF
.,TRBJ2-6,TRBV25-1,.,TGTGCCAGCAGTGGGGCCAACGTCCTGACTTTC,CASSGANVLTF
.,TRBJ1-1,TRBV9,TRBD1,TGTGCCAGCAGCGTAGAATCGACAGGGGACACTGAAGCTTTCTTT,CASSVESTGDTEAFF
.,TRBJ2-3,TRBV6-1,.,TGTGCCAGCAGTGAATTTCCCGCAGATACGCAGTATTTT,CASSEFPADTQYF
once,TRBJ1-5,TRBV2,.,TGTGCCAGCAGTGAATTTGCACAGGGAGTTCAGCCCCAGCATTTT,CASSEFAQGVQPQHF
once,TRBJ2-1,TRBV4-2,TRBD2,TGTGCCAGCAGCCAAGCAGTTGGCGGGAGGCCACACAATGAGCAGTTCTTC,CASSQAVGGRPHNEQFF
.,TRBJ2-7,TRBV25-1,.,TGTGCCAGCAGTGAATGGTCGGGGTCATCCTACGAGCAGTACTTC,CASSEWSGSSYEQYF
.,TRBJ1-5,TRBV28,.,TGTGCCAGCGTGAACTCAGGGAAATTGGGCAATCAGCCCCAGCATTTT,CASVNSGKLGNQPQHF
.,TRBJ2-1,TRBV9,TRBD2,TGTGCCAGCAGCGCCCGGGGACTAGCGGGACATGAGCAGTTCTTC,CASSARGLAGHEQFF
.,TRBJ2-1,TRBV11-1,.,TGTGCCAGCAGCTTAGTTATCAATGAGCAGTTCTTC,CASSLVINEQFF
.,TRBJ2-7,TRBV6-6,.,TGTGCCAGCAGTTCCCCTGGCCCCTCCTACGAGCAGTACTTC,CASSSPGPSYEQYF
.,TRBJ2-7,TRBV7-2,TRBD2,TGTGCCAGCAGCTTGCTAACTAGCGGTCCCTACGAGCAGTACTTC,CASSLLTSGPYEQYF
once,TRBJ1-1,TRBV5-1,.,TGCGCCAGCAGCTCCATGACAGTGAACACTGAAGCTTTCTTT,CASSSMTVNTEAFF
.,TRBJ2-7,TRBV29-1,TRBD1,TGCAGCGTTGAAGACCCAGGGGGCACCTACGAGCAGTACTTC,CSVEDPGGTYEQYF
.,TRBJ2-5,TRBV7-2,.,TGTGCCAGCAGCTTAGCGCGGCTGGGAGAGACCCAGTACTTC,CASSLARLGETQYF
.,TRBJ1-3,TRBV30,.,TGTGCCTGGAGTGCGACGGAAAGATCTGGAAACACCATATATTTT,CAWSATERSGNTIYF
.,TRBJ1-4,TRBV28,.,TGTGCCAGCAGTTCTCCGGGGGGCCCTACAGAAAAACTGTTTTTT,CASSSPGGPTEKLFF
.,TRBJ2-7,TRBV15,TRBD1,TGTGCCACCAGCAGCCCGGGACAGGACTACGAGCAGTACTTC,CATSSPGQDYEQYF
.,TRBJ2-7,TRBV2,TRBD2,TGTGCCAGCAGGAGGACTAGCGGGAGCAACCACGAGCAGTACTTC,CASRRTSGSNHEQYF
.,TRBJ2-2,TRBV6-4,TRBD1,TGTGCCAGCAGCTTGGACAGGGGAACCGGGGAGCTGTTTTTT,CASSLDRGTGELFF